A single sample gave rise to the 15 T cell receptor beta chains below, sequenced in a study of T cell responses to AZD1222 COVID-19 vaccine. Assay used: immunoSEQ multiplex PCR; TCRdb lists only in-frame clones, some missing. The table includes around 99,000 clones, approximately 90% detected once. Sequenced here: peripheral blood, sampled 28 days after the second AZD1222 dose. These receptor sequences come from an adult who received the AZD1222 COVID-19 vaccine.

The CDR3 spells CASSGRQAYKFF. CDR3 bases: TGTGCCAGCAGTGGTCGCCAGGCCTACAAGTTCTTC. V is TRBV2 and J is TRBJ2-1; no reliable D call. Germline assignment: CDR1 SNHLY and CDR2 FYNNEI. The CDR3 is 12 amino acids. Trimming stripped 4 bases from V and 14 bases from J, with 15 bases between.

The chain is built from TRBV14 and TRBJ1-2, with a tentative D call TRBD1 (6 bases). V shed 6 bases and J shed 7 bases, with 15 bases lying between them. This CDR3 is built from 13 residues. Germline V gives CDR1 SGHDN, CDR2 FVKESK. DNA for the CDR3: TGTGCCAGCAGTTCGGGACAAGTAATTGGCTACACCTTC. As protein: CASSSGQVIGYTF. The full variable domain, in which reference TRBV14 and TRBJ1-2 provide the parts outside the CDR3, is EAGVTQFPSHSVIEKGQTVTLRCDPISGHDNLYWYRRVMGKEIKFLLHFVKESKQDESGMPNNRFLAERTGGTYSTLKVQPAELEDSGVYFCASSSGQVIGYTFGSGTRLTVV.

The chain recombines TRBV19 with TRBJ2-1; D may be TRBD1 or TRBD2 (6 bases each). CDR1 is LNHDA, CDR2 SQIVND, per germline (reference sequence). The CDR3 runs to 14 residues. V dropped 7 bases and J dropped 9 bases, with 19 bases sitting between them. CDR3 sequence reads: CASTGLQGRSEQFF. CDR3 nucleotides: TGTGCCAGTACAGGGTTGCAGGGGAGGAGTGAGCAGTTCTTC.

CDR3 in amino acids: CASRKGLAGFSSYNEQFF. DNA for the CDR3: TGTGCCAGCAGAAAGGGACTAGCGGGTTTTAGCTCCTACAATGAGCAGTTCTTC. The chain has TRBV28 and TRBJ2-1, with 12 bases matching TRBD2. The CDR3 is 18 residues long. The V and J ends lost 6 bases and 0 bases, in that order; junction bases with no gene match: 9. Germline V lookup: CDR1 MDHEN, CDR2 SYDVKM.

This chain's CDR3 is CASSPGLAEDEQYF. The CDR3 nucleotides read TGTGCCAGCTCACCAGGACTAGCGGAGGACGAGCAGTACTTC. The chain joins TRBV18 to TRBJ2-7; 10 bases are shared with TRBD2. Germline CDR1 KGHSH, CDR2 LQKENI. Trimming at V came to 2 bases and at J to 5 bases, leaving 3 bases not matched to a gene. This CDR3 has 14 amino acids.

The chain combines TRBV30 with TRBJ2-3, with D possibly being TRBD2 (6 bases). V lost 0 bases and J lost 2, with 15 bases in between. Germline V gene sequence: CDR1 GTSNPN, CDR2 SVGIG (reference sequence). CDR3 length equals 16 residues. Here the CDR3 reads CAWSVGLARFTDTQYF. In DNA form, the CDR3 reads TGTGCCTGGAGTGTAGGGCTAGCGCGCTTCACAGATACGCAGTATTTT.

This clone is a singleton in its sample. This chain connects TRBV28 to TRBJ2-7; D possibly corresponds to TRBD1 (6 bases). With 6 bases removed from V and 7 bases from J, the gap between germline ends came to 19 bases. This CDR3 spans 14 amino acids. Germline V gene lookup returns CDR1 MDHEN and CDR2 SYDVKM. The CDR3 reads CASSKFTGNREQYF. The CDR3 nucleotides are TGTGCCAGCAGCAAATTTACAGGGAATCGGGAGCAGTACTTC.

This chain uses TRBV19 with TRBJ1-5, with D unresolved. The germline V gene has CDR1 LNHDA and CDR2 SQIVND (reference sequence). There are 14 residues in the CDR3. Deletions cut 0 bases from V and 3 bases from J, with 6 bases between. CDR3 in amino acids: CASSIEIINQPQHF. The DNA for the CDR3 is TGTGCCAGTAGTATAGAGATCATCAATCAGCCCCAGCATTTT.

The chain uses TRBV4-1 and TRBJ2-1, with 10 bases lining up with TRBD2. Trimming removed 0 bases from V and 6 bases from J; junction bases left unmatched: 5. From germline, CDR1 is MGHRA and CDR2 YSYEKL. CDR3 length equals 16 residues. The CDR3 DNA reads TGCGCCAGCAGCCAAGATCTAGGGACTAGCGTCAATGAGCAGTTCTTC. Protein: CASSQDLGTSVNEQFF.

The rearrangement uses TRBV5-4 and TRBJ2-7; possibly TRBD1 or TRBD2 for D (5 bases each). Trimming left V 4 bases short and J 7 bases short, with 18 bases between. There are 14 residues in the CDR3. Germline V gene lookup returns CDR1 SGHNT and CDR2 YYREEE (reference sequence). Here the CDR3 DNA reads TGTGCCAGCAGCGCCCGGGACCGCTCTAAGGAGCAGTACTTC. As protein: CASSARDRSKEQYF.

Written as DNA, the CDR3 is TGTGCCAGCAGCGTACGGGGTAGCGGTAGCACAGATACGCAGTATTTT. This gives the protein CASSVRGSGSTDTQYF. The chain links TRBV9 to TRBJ2-3; TRBD2 is a possible D gene (6 bases). The germline V and J ends were trimmed by 1 base and 0 bases, with 12 bases remaining between them. The CDR3 sequence is 16 residues long. The germline gives CDR1 SGDLS, CDR2 YYNGEE.

CDR3 in DNA: TGTGCCAGCAGAGGGAATTTCAATCAGCCCCAGCATTTT. Protein product: CASRGNFNQPQHF. J is TRBJ1-5 and V is TRBV28; D gene uncertain. This CDR3 spans 13 amino acids. Trimming cost V 6 bases and J 3 bases, with 9 bases left between them. Germline V CDR1 and CDR2: MDHEN, SYDVKM.

In this sample, this clone turned up a few times. The rearrangement links TRBV12-3 or TRBV12-4 to TRBJ1-1; D perhaps matches TRBD1 (6 bases). The V gene lost 5 bases and the J gene lost 1 base, with 8 bases spanning the gap. The CDR3 has 13 amino acids. CDR3 sequence: CASSRGQNTEAFF. CDR3 DNA: TGTGCCAGCAGTCGGGGACAGAACACTGAAGCTTTCTTT.

The chain links TRBV10-2 to TRBJ1-5; possible D gene TRBD1, 6 bases. This CDR3 comprises 16 residues. V was clipped by 6 bases and J by 4 bases, with 19 bases between them. The germline CDR1 and CDR2 sequences are WSHSY and SAAADI. The CDR3 DNA sequence: TGCGCCAGCAGCCTCTTCTATGACAGGAAAAATCAGCCCCAGCATTTT. Protein product: CASSLFYDRKNQPQHF.

The chain combines TRBV5-4 with TRBJ2-1; 11 bases are shared with TRBD2. The trim removed 4 bases at V and 8 bases at J, leaving 11 bases unmatched. The CDR3 consists of 16 residues. The V gene's germline CDR1 is SGHNT and CDR2 YYREEE (reference sequence). CDR3 nucleotide sequence: TGTGCCAGCAGCCGCGCCGAACTAGCGGGAGTAGATGAGCAGTTCTTC. It specifies CASSRAELAGVDEQFF. The variable domain in full, with the rest retrieved from reference TRBV5-4 and TRBJ2-1, is ETGVTQSPTHLIKTRGQQVTLRCSSQSGHNTVSWYQQALGQGPQFIFQYYREEENGRGNFPPRFSGLQFPNYSSELNVNALELDDSALYLCASSRAELAGVDEQFFGPGTRLTVL.